What follows is one T cell receptor (beta chain) and its context. No antigen is known for it. The entry originates in a study of CD8 T cells in ankylosing spondylitis. The study's findings and limits: Seemingly distinctive of ankylosing spondylitis blood was a TCR beta motif formed by eight highly homologous variants. With a CD8+ phenotype, disease-linked clones were relatively rare in peripheral blood. From matched ankylosing spondylitis synovial fluid, disease-linked clones were reportedly recovered at significantly enriched levels.

Preparation of TCR beta libraries was done by quantitative 5'-RACE with molecular barcodes. TCRdb redid the calling of the 5' RACE reads with MiXCR, one entry per CDR3 protein. The sample gives hundreds of thousands of distinct CDR3 sequences, over 9.5% of which show up once; 0.51% is in the top ten. This TCR was sampled from a male donor with ankylosing spondylitis. Specimen: blood, either unsorted or a sorted T cell fraction (not recorded which).

The CDR3 region has the DNA TGCAGCGTTGAAAACAGAAAACGGGACACTGAAGCTTTCTTT. It codes for CSVENRKRDTEAFF. The V call is TRBV29-1, the J call TRBJ1-1; D is unclear. V dropped 2 bases and J dropped 3 bases, with 13 bases sitting between them. Germline CDR1 is SQVTM and CDR2 is ANQGSEA. CDR3 length: 14 amino acids.